This T cell receptor (beta chain) was sequenced in a study of post-analysis software for immune sequencing data. Study at large: Recorded disease courses covered relapsing-remitting, secondary progressive and progressive-relapsing multiple sclerosis. Some patients had no subtype annotation.

Germline-derived CDR1 and CDR2 are SGHTA and FQGNSA. V was pared by 5 bases and J by 5 bases, with 6 bases of the junction left unmatched. This CDR3 is built from 15 residues. This clonotype came up many times. The antigen remains undetermined. Study results and limitations: Patients used a handful of TRBV segments, including TRBV5-6, TRBV5-1 and TRBV20-1, more often than controls.

The authors incorporated unique molecular identifiers into the TCR beta cDNA libraries. T cells numbering roughly 0.95 to 10 million gave rise to roughly 550,000 cDNA molecules. TCRdb itself ran the PCR reads through MiXCR, one entry per CDR3 protein. The sample carries some 240,000 distinct CDR3 sequences, 36% recorded once. This chain links TRBV7-2 with TRBJ1-6; TRBD1 matches at 7 bases. The TCR comes from a girl aged 5-17 years with multiple sclerosis. Sequencing input: blood. CDR3 nucleotides: TGTGCCAGCAGCCCCCAGACAGGGAATAATTCACCCCTCCACTTT. Residues: CASSPQTGNNSPLHF.